The rows below give T cell receptor beta chains drawn from one sample of a study of neurological immune-mediated disorders. TCRdb called the 5' RACE reads again in MiXCR, with one record for every CDR3 protein. Of about 49,000 distinct CDR3 sequences in the sample, roughly 10% are singletons; the top ten hold 1.5% to 2%. Sequences were obtained from PBMCs. The receptors originated from a woman aged 40-49 years in good health. The conserved cysteine and the conserved F or W are not part of the CDR3 here. A D gene is named only where the DNA matches it firmly.

>TRBV5-6|TRBJ2-7|.
ASSLVELSSYEQY
>TRBV3-1|TRBJ2-5|.
ASSQGWGLETQY
>TRBV11-3|TRBJ1-1|.
ASSLGGERTEAF
>TRBV20-1|TRBJ1-5|.
SASGPPGSNQPQH
>TRBV20-1|TRBJ1-1|.
SASSPGDRTEAF
>TRBV30|TRBJ1-5|.
AWSRDLLSSPNQPQH
>TRBV21-1|TRBJ1-1|.
ASIREVNTEAF
>TRBV12-3/TRBV12-4|TRBJ2-7|TRBD1
ASRKGGGQGDEQY
>TRBV7-9|TRBJ2-6|.
ASRDGPISGANVLT
>TRBV5-1|TRBJ2-2|.
ASSPVGLGRSTNTGELF
>TRBV29-1|TRBJ2-7|.
SVPTVGKRGHEQY
>TRBV28|TRBJ2-7|.
ASGGTLKGQY
>TRBV12-3/TRBV12-4|TRBJ1-1|.
ASRAQVSDTDAF
>TRBV20-1|TRBJ2-5|.
SARQGFQETQY
>TRBV20-1|TRBJ2-1|TRBD1
SARGTGLYNEQF
>TRBV20-1|TRBJ2-6|.
SADGHSGANVLT
>TRBV12-3/TRBV12-4|TRBJ1-2|.
ASTPVGGYGYT
>TRBV20-1|TRBJ2-7|.
SARIRGPSDEQY
>TRBV5-1|TRBJ2-5|.
ASSLEGNSFQETQY
>TRBV28|TRBJ2-1|TRBD2
ASKAGGPSYGQF
>TRBV29-1|TRBJ1-3|.
SAGKKERNGNTIY
>TRBV18|TRBJ1-4|.
ASSPGHPTNEKLF
>TRBV5-1|TRBJ2-7|TRBD2
ASSWRGTSLIYEQY
>TRBV10-3|TRBJ2-1|.
AISESQAPNEQF
>TRBV29-1|TRBJ2-6|.
SVGTGANVLT
>TRBV10-3|TRBJ2-7|TRBD1
AISAMDRSSYEQY
>TRBV5-1|TRBJ1-4|.
ASSALGVMNEKLF
>TRBV7-9|TRBJ2-1|TRBD2
ASRSSGGSSYNEQF
>TRBV6-6|TRBJ1-2|.
ASSQPGAGYGYT
>TRBV7-8|TRBJ2-5|.
ASVHRLRGETQY
>TRBV3-1|TRBJ2-5|.
ASSYPASGRNQETQY
>TRBV7-2|TRBJ1-5|.
ASSSAGQFNQPQH
>TRBV9|TRBJ2-5|.
ASSVSGRETQY
>TRBV10-2|TRBJ2-4|.
ASSESSGVRGAKNIQY
>TRBV10-3|TRBJ2-3|.
AISGQGRTDTQY
>TRBV7-8|TRBJ2-2|.
ASSLASTGNTGELF
>TRBV12-3/TRBV12-4|TRBJ1-1|.
ASSLTNRDLNTEAF
>TRBV7-8|TRBJ1-2|TRBD1
ASSFGTGAAYGYT
>TRBV9|TRBJ2-1|TRBD2
ASSETSGVGIEQF
>TRBV21-1|TRBJ1-3|.
ASSKNVRTAKSSSGNTIY
>TRBV12-3/TRBV12-4|TRBJ2-6|.
ASSLGRATGANVLT
>TRBV20-1|TRBJ2-1|.
SASVVNDEQF
>TRBV5-1|TRBJ2-1|.
ASSLGGRGTYNEQF
>TRBV4-1|TRBJ1-2|TRBD1
ASSQPRQGATYGYT
>TRBV6-5|TRBJ1-2|.
ASSYSVGGGYGYT
>TRBV5-1|TRBJ1-3|.
ASSLEVRPGNTIY
>TRBV12-3/TRBV12-4|TRBJ1-5|.
ASSFAGVNQPQH
>TRBV6-2/TRBV6-3|TRBJ1-5|.
ASSFTEQPQH
>TRBV20-1|TRBJ1-2|.
SATKPWGGENYGYT
>TRBV20-1|TRBJ2-1|TRBD2
SARSSSGGGNEQF
>TRBV21-1|TRBJ1-5|.
ALRQPQH
>TRBV7-3|TRBJ2-3|.
ASSLTGFSTDTQY